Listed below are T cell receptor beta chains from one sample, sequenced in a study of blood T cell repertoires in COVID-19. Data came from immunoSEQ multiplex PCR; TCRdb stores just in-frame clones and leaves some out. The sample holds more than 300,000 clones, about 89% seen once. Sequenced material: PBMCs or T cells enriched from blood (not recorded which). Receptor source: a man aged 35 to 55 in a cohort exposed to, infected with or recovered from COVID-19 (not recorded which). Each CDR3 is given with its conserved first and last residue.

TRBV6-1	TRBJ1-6	CASSEARGNSPLHF
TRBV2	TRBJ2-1	CASSGGLAGGSNEQFF
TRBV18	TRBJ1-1	CASSPPWGAEAFF
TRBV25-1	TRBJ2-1	CASSERGRSSYNEQFF
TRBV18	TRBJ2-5	CASSPDWAGEETQYF
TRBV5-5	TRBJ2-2	CASNAGNTGELFF
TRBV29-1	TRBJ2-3	CSVEGGATDTQYF
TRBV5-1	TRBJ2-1	CASSLVASGENEQFF
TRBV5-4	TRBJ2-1	CASSLVREDNEQFF
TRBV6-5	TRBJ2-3	CASSYGSGSRTDTQYF
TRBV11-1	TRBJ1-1	CASSSYRGPVAFF
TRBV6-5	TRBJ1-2	CASSYSEGIYGYTF